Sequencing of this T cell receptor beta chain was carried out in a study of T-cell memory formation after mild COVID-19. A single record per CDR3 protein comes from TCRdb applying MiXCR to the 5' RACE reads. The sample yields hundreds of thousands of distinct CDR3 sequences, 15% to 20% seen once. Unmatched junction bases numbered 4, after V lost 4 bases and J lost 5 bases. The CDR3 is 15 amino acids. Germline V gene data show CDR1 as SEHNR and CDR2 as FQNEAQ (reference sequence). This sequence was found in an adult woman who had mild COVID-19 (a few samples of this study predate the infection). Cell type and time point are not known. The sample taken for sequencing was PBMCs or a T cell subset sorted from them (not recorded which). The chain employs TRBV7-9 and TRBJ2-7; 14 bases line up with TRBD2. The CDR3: CASSSTSGRANEQYF. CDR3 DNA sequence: TGTGCCAGCAGCTCGACTAGCGGGAGGGCCAACGAGCAGTACTTC. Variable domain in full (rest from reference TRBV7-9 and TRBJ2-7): DTGVSQNPRHKITKRGQNVTFRCDPISEHNRLYWYRQTLGQGPEFLTYFQNEAQLEKSRLLSDRFSAERPKGSFSTLEIQRTEQGDSAMYLCASSSTSGRANEQYFGPGTRLTVT.